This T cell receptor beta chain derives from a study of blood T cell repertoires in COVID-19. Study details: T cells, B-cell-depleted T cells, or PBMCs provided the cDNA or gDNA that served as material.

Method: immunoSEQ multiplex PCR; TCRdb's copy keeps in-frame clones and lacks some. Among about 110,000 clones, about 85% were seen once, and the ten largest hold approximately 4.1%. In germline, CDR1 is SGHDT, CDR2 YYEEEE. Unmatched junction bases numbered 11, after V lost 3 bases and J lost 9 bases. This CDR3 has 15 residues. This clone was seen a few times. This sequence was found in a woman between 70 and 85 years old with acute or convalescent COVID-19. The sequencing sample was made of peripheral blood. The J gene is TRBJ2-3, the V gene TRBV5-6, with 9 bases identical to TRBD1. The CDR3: CASSSPTGQGMTQYF. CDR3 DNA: TGTGCCAGCAGCTCACCTACGGGACAGGGCATGACGCAGTATTTT.